This T cell receptor (beta chain) was identified during a study of blood T cells in healthy people across ages. Study findings and constraints: Roughly linear declines in TCR beta diversity per million T cells occurred with age. The unknown donor CMV status may have confounded expanded clonotype changes.

The V and J ends lost 2 bases and 0 bases respectively, with 13 bases between them. The CDR3 is 16 residues long. The germline V gene encodes CDR1 SGHRS and CDR2 YFSETQ. Together with a sample-barcoded 5' primer, a J-beta primer mix was included in a second PCR lasting roughly 6 to 12 cycles. TCRdb reprocessed the 5' RACE reads via MiXCR and lists one record per CDR3 protein. Of some 940,000 distinct CDR3 sequences detected, about 28% appear once; the ten largest clones hold about a tenth. At least ten counts were recorded for this clonotype. Antigen: not known. Each sample yielded at least 6.5 million isolated PBMCs. This sample also belongs to another study, concerning T cells of mothers and their children.

The chain employs TRBV5-1 and TRBJ2-3; TRBD1 might be the D (5 bases). The sequence was obtained from a woman in her thirties or forties in good health. The sample was blood. The CDR3 DNA reads as TGCGCCAGCAGCTTACAGGCGACTTCTAGCACAGATACGCAGTATTTT. This translates into CASSLQATSSTDTQYF. Full variable domain (remainder filled in from reference TRBV5-1 and TRBJ2-3): KAGVTQTPRYLIKTRGQQVTLSCSPISGHRSVSWYQQTPGQGLQFLFEYFSETQRNKGNFPGRFSGRQFSNSRSEMNVSTLELGDSALYLCASSLQATSSTDTQYFGPGTRLTVL.